This T cell receptor beta chain stems from a study of T cells in Graves' hyperthyroidism and ophthalmopathy. TCR beta CDR3 regions were amplified from RNA transcripts. The HTBI set primed first-round TCR CDR3 RT-PCR. TCRdb re-derived calls from the multiplex PCR reads in MiXCR, one entry per CDR3 protein. In the table there are around 450,000 distinct CDR3 sequences, about 15% of which are singletons. Researchers barred patients who had uncontrolled infection, other autoimmune disease, pregnancy or lactation. Used for diagnoses were clinical symptoms, serum thyroxine and TRAb, thyroid ultrasound and orbital computed tomography. General study results and limits: Appearing also in blood were most of the thyroid clonotypes expanded above 0.001.

As regards this clonotype: Its matching antigen is unknown.

CDR3 length: 16 residues. The ends were cut back, 2 bases at V and 5 bases at J, with 17 bases in the middle. Germline assignment: CDR1 SGHDT and CDR2 YYEEEE. This TCR derives from a woman aged 18-29 years with Graves' hyperthyroidism. The J gene is TRBJ2-1, the V gene TRBV5-6, with D perhaps given as TRBD1 or TRBD2 (6 bases each). The material sequenced was blood. For the CDR3, the DNA is TGTGCCAGCAGCTTCCAGTGGAGGAGGGGGGACAATGAGCAGTTCTTC. Residues: CASSFQWRRGDNEQFF.